These 6 T cell receptor beta chains were sequenced from one sample in a study of blood T cell repertoires in COVID-19. Sequenced by immunoSEQ multiplex PCR; TCRdb stores in-frame clones only, minus some. This sample has 150,000 to 200,000 clones, with 80% to 90% found just once. The sequenced sample consisted of peripheral blood. These receptors were collected from a man aged 18 to 29 who had recovered from COVID-19.

The chain recombines TRBV30 with TRBJ1-1; D not certain. The CDR3 length is 12 residues. Trimming removed 4 bases at V and 11 bases at J, with 17 bases between. Germline values: CDR1 GTSNPN, CDR2 SVGIG (reference sequence). CDR3 amino acids: CAWTEGRLGAFF. The CDR3 region has the DNA TGTGCCTGGACGGAGGGAAGACTGGGGGCTTTCTTT.

The chain carries TRBV7-6 and TRBJ1-6; possibly TRBD1 for D (6 bases). The CDR3 consists of 15 residues. Germline CDR1 SGHVS, CDR2 FNYEAQ. V lost 1 base and J lost 9, with 13 bases in between. CDR3 region: CASSLGPGASSPLHF. The CDR3 region has the DNA TGTGCCAGCAGCTTAGGTCCAGGGGCGAGTTCACCCCTCCACTTT.

The rearrangement links TRBV7-2 to TRBJ2-1; 7 nucleotides match TRBD2. Germline CDR1 reads SGHTA; CDR2 reads FQGNSA. This CDR3 comprises 15 residues. The ends lost 5 bases at V and 9 bases at J; junction bases unmatched: 13. In DNA, the CDR3 is TGTGCCAGCAGCCCCACTAGCGTGCAAGATTCTGAGCAGTTCTTC. This translates into CASSPTSVQDSEQFF.

This clone was observed many times. This sequence joins TRBV5-6 and TRBJ1-4; 7 bases fit TRBD1. This CDR3 is 15 amino acids long. The trim removed 3 bases at V and 4 bases at J, leaving 6 bases unmatched. The germline V gene encodes CDR1 SGHDT and CDR2 YYEEEE. The CDR3 bases are TGTGCCAGCAGCTATCCGGGACAGAGTAATGAAAAACTGTTTTTT. Protein: CASSYPGQSNEKLFF. The entire variable domain, with the rest obtained from reference TRBV5-6 and TRBJ1-4, is as follows: DAGVTQSPTHLIKTRGQQVTLRCSPKSGHDTVSWYQQALGQGPQFIFQYYEEEERQRGNFPDRFSGHQFPNYSSELNVNALLLGDSALYLCASSYPGQSNEKLFFGSGTQLSVL.

V is TRBV3-1 (or the pseudogene TRBV3-2) and J is TRBJ1-6; TRBD1 matches 9 bases. V lost 4 bases to trimming and J lost 7 bases; unmatched junction nucleotides: 2. The CDR3 is 14 amino acids. Germline values: CDR1 LGHDT, CDR2 YNNKEL (reference sequence). The CDR3 region has the DNA TGTGCCAGCAGCCCGGGACAGGGAAATTCACCCCTCCACTTT. Its translation is CASSPGQGNSPLHF.

The chain couples TRBV4-1 to TRBJ2-7; D gene ambiguous. The CDR3 is made up of 12 amino acids. Trimming took off 2 bases at V and 3 bases at J, with 5 bases between the two ends. Germline CDR1 and CDR2: MGHRA and YSYEKL. CDR3 sequence reads: CASSQPNYEQYF. CDR3 coding DNA: TGCGCCAGCAGCCAACCCAACTACGAGCAGTACTTC.